This T cell receptor beta chain appears in the sequencing data of a study of OX40 agonist ivuxolimab in advanced cancers. On this clone: Its antigen is currently unknown.

Findings and limits, study-wide: Low normalized T-cell clonal expansion was additionally recorded for some nonresponders.

Germline V CDR1 and CDR2: SGHRS, YFSETQ. CDR3 size: 16 residues. With 4 bases removed from V and 8 bases from J, the gap between germline ends came to 21 bases. Measured with immunoSEQ multiplex PCR; TCRdb has only the in-frame clones, and not every one. The sample consists of tens of thousands of clones, about four fifths of them appearing once. V is TRBV5-1 and J is TRBJ1-4; D not certain. The receptor comes from an adult with an advanced solid tumor such as melanoma, head and neck, liver or kidney cancer. The sequences come from CD4+ or CD8+ T cells sorted from blood, collected in a trial of the OX40 agonist ivuxolimab. The CDR3 DNA sequence: TGCGCCAGCAGCCCAGGCCTCGCCTCAGCCACCGAAAAACTGTTTTTT. Protein product: CASSPGLASATEKLFF.